The present TCR beta chain was sequenced within a study of patients and donors after allogeneic stem cell transplantation. In its sample, this clonotype was seen a few times. This CDR3 is 13 amino acids long. Germline lookup yields CDR1 SGHTA and CDR2 FQGNSA. Trimming took off 1 base at V and 4 bases at J, with 8 bases between the two ends. TCRdb independently ran MiXCR on the RT-PCR reads; one entry per CDR3 protein. The table shows 900,000 to 1,000,000 distinct CDR3 sequences, with roughly 18% occurring only once. The gene calls are TRBV7-2 and TRBJ2-7; D remains ambiguous. The sequencing sample was made of blood, either unsorted or a sorted T cell fraction (not recorded which). This clonotype originated in a human donor who was either an allogeneic HSCT recipient or a stem cell or donor lymphocyte infusion donor (not recorded which). It is not recorded whose cells these are; they may come from a transplant donor. CDR3 DNA: TGTGCCAGCAGCTTAGAAAAGGTATACGAGCAGTACTTC. It translates to CASSLEKVYEQYF.